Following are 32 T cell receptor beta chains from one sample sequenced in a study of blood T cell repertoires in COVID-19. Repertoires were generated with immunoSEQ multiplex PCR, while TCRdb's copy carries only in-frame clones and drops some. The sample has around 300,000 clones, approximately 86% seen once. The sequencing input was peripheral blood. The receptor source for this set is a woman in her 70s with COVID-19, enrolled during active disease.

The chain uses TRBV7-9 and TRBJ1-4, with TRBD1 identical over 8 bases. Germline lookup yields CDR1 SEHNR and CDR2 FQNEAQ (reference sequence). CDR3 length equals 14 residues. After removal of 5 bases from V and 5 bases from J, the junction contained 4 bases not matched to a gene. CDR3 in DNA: TGTGCCAGCAGCCGGGACAGGACCAATGAAAAACTGTTTTTT. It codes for CASSRDRTNEKLFF.

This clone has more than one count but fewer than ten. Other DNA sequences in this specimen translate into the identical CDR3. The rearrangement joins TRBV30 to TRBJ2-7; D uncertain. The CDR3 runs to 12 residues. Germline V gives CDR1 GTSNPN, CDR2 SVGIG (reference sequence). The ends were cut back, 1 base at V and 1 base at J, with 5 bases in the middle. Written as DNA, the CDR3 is TGTGCCTGGAGTGCGTCTTCCTACGAGCAGTACTTC. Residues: CAWSASSYEQYF.

In DNA, the CDR3 is TGTGCCAGCAGCTCCACTAGCGGGGGGGCAGGGGATACGCAGTATTTT. It is translated as CASSSTSGGAGDTQYF. The chain uses TRBV7-9 and TRBJ2-3, with 13 bases matching TRBD2. Germline CDR1 SEHNR, CDR2 FQNEAQ (reference sequence). With V trimmed by 4 bases and J by 6 bases, 7 bases remained unmatched. The CDR3 contains 16 residues.

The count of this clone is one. The CDR3 reads CASSRTGSANQPQHF. CDR3 DNA sequence: TGTGCCAGCAGCCGGACAGGGTCCGCGAATCAGCCCCAGCATTTT. The chain carries TRBV9 and TRBJ1-5, with 8 bases matching TRBD1. J lost 4 bases, V lost 4 bases, and 7 bases had no gene match. The germline CDR1 and CDR2 sequences are SGDLS and YYNGEE. This CDR3 is 15 amino acids long.

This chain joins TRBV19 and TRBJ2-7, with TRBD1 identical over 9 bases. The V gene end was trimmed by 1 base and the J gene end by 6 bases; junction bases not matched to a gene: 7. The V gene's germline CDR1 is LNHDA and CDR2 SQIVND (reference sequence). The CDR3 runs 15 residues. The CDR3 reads CASSIVTGQGREQYF. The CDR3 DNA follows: TGTGCCAGTAGTATAGTAACGGGACAGGGACGCGAGCAGTACTTC.

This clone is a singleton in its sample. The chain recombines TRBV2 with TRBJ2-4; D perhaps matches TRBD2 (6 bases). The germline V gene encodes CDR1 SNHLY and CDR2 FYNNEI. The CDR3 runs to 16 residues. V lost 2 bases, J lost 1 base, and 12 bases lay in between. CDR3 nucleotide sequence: TGTGCCAGCAGTGAACGAGGGGAGGAGGCCAAAAACATTCAGTACTTC. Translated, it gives CASSERGEEAKNIQYF.

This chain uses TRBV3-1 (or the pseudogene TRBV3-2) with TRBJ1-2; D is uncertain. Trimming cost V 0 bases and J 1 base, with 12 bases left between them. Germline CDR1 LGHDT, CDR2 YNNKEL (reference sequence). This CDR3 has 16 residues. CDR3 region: CASSQDRSGSNYGYTF. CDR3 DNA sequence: TGTGCCAGCAGCCAAGATAGGTCAGGCAGTAACTATGGCTACACCTTC.

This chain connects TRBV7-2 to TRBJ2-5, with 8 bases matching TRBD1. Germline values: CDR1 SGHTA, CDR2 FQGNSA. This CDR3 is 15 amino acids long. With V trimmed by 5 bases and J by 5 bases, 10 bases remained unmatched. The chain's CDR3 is CASSARDRQGETQYF. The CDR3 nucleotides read TGTGCCAGCAGCGCCCGGGACAGACAGGGGGAGACCCAGTACTTC.

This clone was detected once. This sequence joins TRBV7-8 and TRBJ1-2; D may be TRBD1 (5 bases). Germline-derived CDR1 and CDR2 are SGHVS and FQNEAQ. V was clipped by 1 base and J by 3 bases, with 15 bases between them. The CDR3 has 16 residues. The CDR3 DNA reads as TGTGCCAGCAGCTTAGATCGAGTTTTAGGGGACTATGGCTACACCTTC. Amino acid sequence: CASSLDRVLGDYGYTF.

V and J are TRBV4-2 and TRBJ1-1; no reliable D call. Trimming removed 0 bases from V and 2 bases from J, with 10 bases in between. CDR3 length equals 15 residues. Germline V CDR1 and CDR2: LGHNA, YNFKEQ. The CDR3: CASSQEWAVNTEAFF. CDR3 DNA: TGTGCCAGCAGCCAAGAGTGGGCTGTCAACACTGAAGCTTTCTTT.

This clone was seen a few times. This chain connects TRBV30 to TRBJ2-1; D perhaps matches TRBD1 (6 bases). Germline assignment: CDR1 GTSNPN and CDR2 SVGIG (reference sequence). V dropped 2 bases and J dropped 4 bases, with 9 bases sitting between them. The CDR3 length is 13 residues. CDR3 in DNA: TGTGCCTGGAGTCTTGGACAGTACAATGAGCAGTTCTTC. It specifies CAWSLGQYNEQFF.

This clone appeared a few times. CDR3 coding DNA: TGTGCCAGCAGCTTTTTTCAGAGCAATCAGCCCCAGCATTTT. It codes for CASSFFQSNQPQHF. The chain recombines TRBV5-6 with TRBJ1-5; D not certain. Trimming removed 2 bases from V and 1 base from J, with 7 bases in between. CDR3 size: 14 residues. Germline V lookup: CDR1 SGHDT, CDR2 YYEEEE.

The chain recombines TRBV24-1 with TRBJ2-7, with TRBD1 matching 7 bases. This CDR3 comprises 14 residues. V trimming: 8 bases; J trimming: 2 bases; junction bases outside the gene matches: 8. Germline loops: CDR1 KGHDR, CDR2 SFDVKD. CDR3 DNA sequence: TGTGCCACCACCGAACTAGACAGGGCCTACGAGCAGTACTTC. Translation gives CATTELDRAYEQYF.

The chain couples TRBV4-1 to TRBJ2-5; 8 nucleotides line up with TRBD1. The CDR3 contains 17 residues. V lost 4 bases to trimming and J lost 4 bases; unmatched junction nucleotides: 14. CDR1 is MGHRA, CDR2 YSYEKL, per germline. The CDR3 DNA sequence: TGCGCCAGCAGCCCTACTTTACTGACAGGGGTCGGAGAGACCCAGTACTTC. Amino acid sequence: CASSPTLLTGVGETQYF.

The DNA for the CDR3 is TGTGCCAGCAGTACGGGACAGGGTAACAATCAGCCCCAGCATTTT. Translation: CASSTGQGNNQPQHF. The chain couples TRBV6-5 to TRBJ1-5; 9 bases align to TRBD1. J gave up 3 bases and V 5 bases, and 5 bases lay outside the gene matches. Per germline, CDR1 MNHEY and CDR2 SVGAGI. CDR3 length: 15 residues.

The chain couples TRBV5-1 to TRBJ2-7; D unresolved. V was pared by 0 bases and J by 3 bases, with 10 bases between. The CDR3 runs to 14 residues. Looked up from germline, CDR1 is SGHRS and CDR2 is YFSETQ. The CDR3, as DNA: TGCGCCAGCAGCTTGGGACATAACCTCTACGAGCAGTACTTC. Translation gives CASSLGHNLYEQYF.

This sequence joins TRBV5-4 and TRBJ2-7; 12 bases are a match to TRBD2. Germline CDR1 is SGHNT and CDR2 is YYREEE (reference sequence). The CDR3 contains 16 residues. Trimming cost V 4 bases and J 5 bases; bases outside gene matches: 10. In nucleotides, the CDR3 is TGTGCCAGCAGCCTCAGACTAGCGGGGGTTCCCCACGAGCAGTACTTC. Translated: CASSLRLAGVPHEQYF.

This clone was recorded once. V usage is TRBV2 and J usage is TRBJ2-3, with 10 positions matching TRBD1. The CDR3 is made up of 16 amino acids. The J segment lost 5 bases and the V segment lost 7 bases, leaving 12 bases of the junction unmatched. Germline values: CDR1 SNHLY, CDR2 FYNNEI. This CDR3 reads CASKYRQGARGDTQYF. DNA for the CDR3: TGTGCCAGCAAATACAGACAGGGGGCGCGAGGAGATACGCAGTATTTT.

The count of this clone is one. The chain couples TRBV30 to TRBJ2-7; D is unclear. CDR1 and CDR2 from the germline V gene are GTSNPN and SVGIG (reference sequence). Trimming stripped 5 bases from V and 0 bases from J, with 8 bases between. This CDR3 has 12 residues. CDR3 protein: CAWGPSSYEQYF. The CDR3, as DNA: TGTGCCTGGGGCCCGAGCTCCTACGAGCAGTACTTC.

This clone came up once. The DNA of the CDR3 is TGCGCCAGCAGCTACTCTAGCGGGGAGGGGAGCTACGAGCAGTACTTC. Translation: CASSYSSGEGSYEQYF. The rearrangement joins TRBV5-1 to TRBJ2-7, with 9 bases lining up with TRBD2. With V trimmed by 3 bases and J by 3 bases, 10 bases remained unmatched. CDR3 length: 16 residues. Germline V gives CDR1 SGHRS, CDR2 YFSETQ.

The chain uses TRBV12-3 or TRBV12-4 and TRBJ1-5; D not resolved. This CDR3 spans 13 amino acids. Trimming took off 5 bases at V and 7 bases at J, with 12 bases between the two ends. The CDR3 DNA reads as TGTGCCAGCAGTCCCCGAGGGTTCCAGCCCCAGCATTTT. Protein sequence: CASSPRGFQPQHF.

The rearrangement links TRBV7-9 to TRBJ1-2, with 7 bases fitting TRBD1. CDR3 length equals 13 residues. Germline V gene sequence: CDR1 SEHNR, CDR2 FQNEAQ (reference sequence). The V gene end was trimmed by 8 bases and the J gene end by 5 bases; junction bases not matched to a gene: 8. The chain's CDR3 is CASGRDSLYGYTF. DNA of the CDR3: TGTGCCAGCGGGCGGGACAGTCTGTATGGCTACACCTTC.

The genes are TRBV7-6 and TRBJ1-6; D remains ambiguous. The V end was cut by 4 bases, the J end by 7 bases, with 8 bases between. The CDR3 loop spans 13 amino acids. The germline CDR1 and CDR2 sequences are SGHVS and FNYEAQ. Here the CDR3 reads CASSSARNSPLHF. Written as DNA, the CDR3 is TGTGCCAGCAGCTCCGCGAGAAATTCACCCCTCCACTTT. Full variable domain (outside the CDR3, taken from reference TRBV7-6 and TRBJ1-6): GAGVSQSPRYKVTKRGQDVALRCDPISGHVSLYWYRQALGQGPEFLTYFNYEAQQDKSGLPNDRFSAERPEGSISTLTIQRTEQRDSAMYRCASSSARNSPLHFGNGTRLTVT.

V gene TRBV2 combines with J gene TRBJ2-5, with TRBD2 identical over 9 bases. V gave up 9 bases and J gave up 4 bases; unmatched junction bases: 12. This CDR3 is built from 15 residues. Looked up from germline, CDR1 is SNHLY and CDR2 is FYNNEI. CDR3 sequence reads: CASLPTAGGTETQYF. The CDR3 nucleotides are TGTGCCAGTTTACCGACGGCGGGGGGGACAGAGACCCAGTACTTC.

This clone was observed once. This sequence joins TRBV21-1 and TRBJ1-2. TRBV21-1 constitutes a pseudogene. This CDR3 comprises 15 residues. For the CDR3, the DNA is TGTGCCAGCTCTGTGGTATGGAGTCGGCGCTATGGCTACACCTTC. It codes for CASSVVWSRRYGYTF.

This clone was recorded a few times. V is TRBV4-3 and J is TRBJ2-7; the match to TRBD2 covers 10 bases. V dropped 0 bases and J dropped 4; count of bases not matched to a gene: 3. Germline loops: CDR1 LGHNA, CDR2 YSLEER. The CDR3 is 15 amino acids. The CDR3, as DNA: TGCGCCAGCAGCCAAGAATGGACTAGCGGATACGAGCAGTACTTC. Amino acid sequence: CASSQEWTSGYEQYF.

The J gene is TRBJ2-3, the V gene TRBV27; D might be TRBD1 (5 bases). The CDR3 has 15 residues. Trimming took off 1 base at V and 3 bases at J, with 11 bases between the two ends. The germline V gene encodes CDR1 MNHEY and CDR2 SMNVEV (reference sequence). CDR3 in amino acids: CASSLWQGTTDTQYF. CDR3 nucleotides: TGTGCCAGCAGTTTATGGCAGGGTACAACAGATACGCAGTATTTT.

The DNA of the CDR3 is TGTGCCAGCAGTTCCCGACGGACAGGGGCCACAGATACGCAGTATTTT. It translates to CASSSRRTGATDTQYF. This chain connects TRBV6-2 or TRBV6-3 to TRBJ2-3; the match to TRBD1 covers 9 bases. Trimming cost V 4 bases and J 2 bases; bases outside gene matches: 7. The CDR3 covers 16 residues. Germline lookup yields CDR1 MNHEY and CDR2 SVGEGT.

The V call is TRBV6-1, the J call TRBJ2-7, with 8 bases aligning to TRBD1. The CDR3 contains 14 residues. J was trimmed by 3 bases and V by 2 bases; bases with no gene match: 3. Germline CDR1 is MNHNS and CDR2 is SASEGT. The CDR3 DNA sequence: TGTGCCAGCAGTGAAAGGGACAGGTACTACGAGCAGTACTTC. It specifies CASSERDRYYEQYF.

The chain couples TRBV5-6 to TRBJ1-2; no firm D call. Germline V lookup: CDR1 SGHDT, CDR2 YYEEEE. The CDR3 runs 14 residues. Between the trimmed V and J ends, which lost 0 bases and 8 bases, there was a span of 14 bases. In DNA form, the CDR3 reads TGTGCCAGCAGCTTGGGGGCAGTGGTCTTCGGCTACACCTTC. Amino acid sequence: CASSLGAVVFGYTF.

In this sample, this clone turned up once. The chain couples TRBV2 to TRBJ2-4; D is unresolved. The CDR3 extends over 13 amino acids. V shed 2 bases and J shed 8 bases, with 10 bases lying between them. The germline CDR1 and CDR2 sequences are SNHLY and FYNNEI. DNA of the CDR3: TGTGCCAGCAGTGAAATCGCCCGGGACATTCAGTACTTC. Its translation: CASSEIARDIQYF.

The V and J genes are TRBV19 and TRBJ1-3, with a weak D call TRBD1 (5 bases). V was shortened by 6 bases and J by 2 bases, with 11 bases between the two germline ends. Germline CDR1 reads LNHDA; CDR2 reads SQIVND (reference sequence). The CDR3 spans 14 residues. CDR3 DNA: TGTGCCAGTAGAGCGGGGACCACTGGAAACACCATATATTTT. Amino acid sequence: CASRAGTTGNTIYF.